The clone carrying this T cell receptor beta chain was seen more than once but under ten times. Its antigen is unidentified. This sample was taken from a study of early T cells in non-severe SARS-CoV-2 infection. About the study: Bulk RNA isolated from unsorted whole blood underwent sequencing; chains were not paired. Study-wide results and limits: VDJdb matching favored anti-spike CD8 responses, missing private and CD4 specificities.

Trimming took 2 bases from V and 1 from J; bases not matched to a gene: 5. The CDR3 has 16 amino acids. Germline V gene lookup returns CDR1 LNHDA and CDR2 SQIVND (reference sequence). Attachment of unique molecular identifiers was made to individual cDNA molecules. TCRdb processed the 5' RACE reads anew with MiXCR; each CDR3 protein has one entry. The sample consists of under 95,000 distinct CDR3 sequences, more than 10% of them appearing once. The sequenced sample consisted of whole blood. V usage is TRBV19 and J usage is TRBJ2-3; 8 positions match TRBD2. The TCR sequence derives from an adult who was a healthcare worker with PCR-confirmed SARS-CoV-2 infection or an uninfected control (not recorded which). The CDR3 is CASSIMGRGGTDTQYF. The CDR3 bases are TGTGCCAGTAGTATAATGGGGCGGGGGGGCACAGATACGCAGTATTTT.